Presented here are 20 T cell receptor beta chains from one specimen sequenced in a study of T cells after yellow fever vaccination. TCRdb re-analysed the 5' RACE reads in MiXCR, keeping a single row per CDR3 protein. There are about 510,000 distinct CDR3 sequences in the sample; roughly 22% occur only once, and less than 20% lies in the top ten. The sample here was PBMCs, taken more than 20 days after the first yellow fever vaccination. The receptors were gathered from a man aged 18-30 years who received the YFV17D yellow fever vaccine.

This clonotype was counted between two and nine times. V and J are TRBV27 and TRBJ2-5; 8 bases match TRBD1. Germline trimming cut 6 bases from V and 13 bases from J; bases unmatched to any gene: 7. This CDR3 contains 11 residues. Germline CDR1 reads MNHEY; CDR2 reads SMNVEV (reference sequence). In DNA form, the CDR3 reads TGTGCCAGCAGGCAGGGGGCCCTGCGGTACTTC. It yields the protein CASRQGALRYF.

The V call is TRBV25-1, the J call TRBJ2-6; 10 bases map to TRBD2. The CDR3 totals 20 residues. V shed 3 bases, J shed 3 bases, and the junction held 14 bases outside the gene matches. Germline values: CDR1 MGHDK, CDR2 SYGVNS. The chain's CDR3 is CASSDGQRGGADHGANVLTF. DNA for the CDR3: TGTGCCAGCAGTGATGGCCAGCGGGGGGGCGCAGACCATGGGGCCAACGTCCTGACTTTC.

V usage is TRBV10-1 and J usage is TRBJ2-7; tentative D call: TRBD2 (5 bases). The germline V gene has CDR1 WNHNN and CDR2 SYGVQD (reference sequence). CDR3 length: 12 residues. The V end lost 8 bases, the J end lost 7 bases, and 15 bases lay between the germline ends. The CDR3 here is CASGRHPGEQYF. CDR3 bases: TGCGCCAGCGGCCGGCACCCGGGGGAGCAGTACTTC.

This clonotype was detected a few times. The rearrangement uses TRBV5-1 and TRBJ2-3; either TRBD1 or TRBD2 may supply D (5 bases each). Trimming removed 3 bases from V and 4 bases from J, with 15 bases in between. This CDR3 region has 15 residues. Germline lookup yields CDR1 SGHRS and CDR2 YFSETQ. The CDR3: CASSYRDPSADTQYF. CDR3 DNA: TGCGCCAGCAGCTACCGGGACCCCTCAGCAGATACGCAGTATTTT. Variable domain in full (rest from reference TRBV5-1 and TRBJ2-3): KAGVTQTPRYLIKTRGQQVTLSCSPISGHRSVSWYQQTPGQGLQFLFEYFSETQRNKGNFPGRFSGRQFSNSRSEMNVSTLELGDSALYLCASSYRDPSADTQYFGPGTRLTVL.

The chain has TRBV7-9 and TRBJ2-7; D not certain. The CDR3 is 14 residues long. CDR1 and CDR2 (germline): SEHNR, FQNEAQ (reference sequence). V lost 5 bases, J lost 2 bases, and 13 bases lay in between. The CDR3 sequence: CASSLNFRTYEQYF. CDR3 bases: TGTGCCAGCAGCCTGAACTTTCGGACCTACGAGCAGTACTTC.

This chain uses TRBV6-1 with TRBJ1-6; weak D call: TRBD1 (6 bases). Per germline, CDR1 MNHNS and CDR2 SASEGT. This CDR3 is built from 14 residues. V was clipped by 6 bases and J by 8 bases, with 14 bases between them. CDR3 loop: CASRPGGSDSPLHF. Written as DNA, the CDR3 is TGTGCCAGCAGGCCGGGGGGCTCGGATTCACCCCTCCACTTT.

CDR3 protein: CASSLALPTSGEGDTQYF. In DNA form, the CDR3 reads TGTGCCAGCAGCTTAGCATTACCGACTAGCGGGGAGGGAGATACGCAGTATTTT. This chain links TRBV7-2 with TRBJ2-3; 11 bases line up with TRBD2. The V gene end was trimmed by 0 bases and the J gene end by 5 bases; junction bases not matched to a gene: 10. CDR1 and CDR2 from the germline V gene are SGHTA and FQGNSA. This CDR3 has 18 amino acids.

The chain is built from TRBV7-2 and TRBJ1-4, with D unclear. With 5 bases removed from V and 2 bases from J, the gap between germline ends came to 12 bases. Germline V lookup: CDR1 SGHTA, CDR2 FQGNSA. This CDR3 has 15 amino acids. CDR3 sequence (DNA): TGTGCCAGCAGCCCCAGCCAGGTTACTAATGAAAAACTGTTTTTT. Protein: CASSPSQVTNEKLFF.

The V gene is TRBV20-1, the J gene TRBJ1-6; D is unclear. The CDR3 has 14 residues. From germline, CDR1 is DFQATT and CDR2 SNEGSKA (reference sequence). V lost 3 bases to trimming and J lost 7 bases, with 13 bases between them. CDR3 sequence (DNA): TGCAGTGCTAGTCGAAATCACGGGAATTCACCCCTCCACTTT. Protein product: CSASRNHGNSPLHF.

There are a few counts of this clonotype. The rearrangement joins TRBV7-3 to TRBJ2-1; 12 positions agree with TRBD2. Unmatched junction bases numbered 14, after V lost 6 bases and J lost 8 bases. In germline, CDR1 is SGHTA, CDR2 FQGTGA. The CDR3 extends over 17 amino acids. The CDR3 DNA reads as TGTGCCAGCAGTTCGAACCCTAGCGGGGGGGCGACGGATGAGCAGTTCTTC. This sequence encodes CASSSNPSGGATDEQFF.

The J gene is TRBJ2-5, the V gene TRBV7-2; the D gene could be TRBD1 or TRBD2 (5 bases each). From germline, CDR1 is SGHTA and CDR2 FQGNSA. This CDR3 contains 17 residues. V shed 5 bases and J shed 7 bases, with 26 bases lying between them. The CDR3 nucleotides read TGTGCCAGCAGCCCGCGACCCCCGGGACGCCCTAAAGGGACCCAGTACTTC. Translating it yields CASSPRPPGRPKGTQYF.

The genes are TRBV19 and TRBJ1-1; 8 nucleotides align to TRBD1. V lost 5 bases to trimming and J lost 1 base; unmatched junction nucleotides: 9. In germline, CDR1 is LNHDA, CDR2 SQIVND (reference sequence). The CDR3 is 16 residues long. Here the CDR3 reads CASSATSGTGNTEAFF. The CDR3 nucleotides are TGTGCCAGTAGTGCGACATCCGGGACAGGGAACACTGAAGCTTTCTTT.

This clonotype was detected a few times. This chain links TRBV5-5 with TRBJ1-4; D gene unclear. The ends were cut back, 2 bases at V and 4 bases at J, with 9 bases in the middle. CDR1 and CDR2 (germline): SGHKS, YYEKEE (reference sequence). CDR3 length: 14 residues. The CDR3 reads CASSLTWVNEKLFF. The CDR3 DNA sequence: TGTGCCAGCAGCTTAACATGGGTTAATGAAAAACTGTTTTTT.

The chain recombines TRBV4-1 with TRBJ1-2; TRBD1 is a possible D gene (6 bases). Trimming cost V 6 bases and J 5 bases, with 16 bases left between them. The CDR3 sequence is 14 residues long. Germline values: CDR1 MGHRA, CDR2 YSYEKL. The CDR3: CASRSTGREYGYTF. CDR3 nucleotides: TGCGCCAGCAGGTCAACAGGGCGGGAATATGGCTACACCTTC.

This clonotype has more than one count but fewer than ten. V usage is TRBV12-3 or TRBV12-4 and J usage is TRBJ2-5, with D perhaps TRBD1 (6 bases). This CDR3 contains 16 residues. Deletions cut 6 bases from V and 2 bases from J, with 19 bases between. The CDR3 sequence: CASSQNTGSWQETQYF. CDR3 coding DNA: TGTGCCAGCAGCCAAAATACAGGGAGCTGGCAAGAGACCCAGTACTTC.

For the CDR3, the DNA is TGTGCCAGCAGCGGAAAGGGACCGGGCTATGGCTACACCTTC. Its protein is CASSGKGPGYGYTF. The chain links TRBV7-8 to TRBJ1-2, with D possibly being TRBD1 (5 bases). The CDR3 is 14 residues long. V was pared by 5 bases and J by 4 bases, with 14 bases between. Germline CDR1 reads SGHVS; CDR2 reads FQNEAQ. The full variable domain, with the rest looked up from reference TRBV7-8 and TRBJ1-2, is GAGVSQSPRYKVAKRGQDVALRCDPISGHVSLFWYQQALGQGPEFLTYFQNEAQLDKSGLPSDRFFAERPEGSVSTLKIQRTQQEDSAVYLCASSGKGPGYGYTFGSGTRLTVV.

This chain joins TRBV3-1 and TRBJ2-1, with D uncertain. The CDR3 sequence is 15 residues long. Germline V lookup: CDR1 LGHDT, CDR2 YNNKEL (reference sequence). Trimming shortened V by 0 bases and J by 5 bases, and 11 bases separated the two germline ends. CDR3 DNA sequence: TGTGCCAGCAGCCAAGATGCAACCGCACACAATGAGCAGTTCTTC. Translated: CASSQDATAHNEQFF.

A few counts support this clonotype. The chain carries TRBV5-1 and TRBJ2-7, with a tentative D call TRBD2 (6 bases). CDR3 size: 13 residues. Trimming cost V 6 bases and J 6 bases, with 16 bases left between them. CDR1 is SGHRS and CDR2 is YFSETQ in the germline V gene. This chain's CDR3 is CASTLWGDVEQYF. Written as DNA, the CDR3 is TGCGCCAGCACGCTGTGGGGGGATGTCGAGCAGTACTTC. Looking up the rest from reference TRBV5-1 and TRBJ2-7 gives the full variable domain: KAGVTQTPRYLIKTRGQQVTLSCSPISGHRSVSWYQQTPGQGLQFLFEYFSETQRNKGNFPGRFSGRQFSNSRSEMNVSTLELGDSALYLCASTLWGDVEQYFGPGTRLTVT.

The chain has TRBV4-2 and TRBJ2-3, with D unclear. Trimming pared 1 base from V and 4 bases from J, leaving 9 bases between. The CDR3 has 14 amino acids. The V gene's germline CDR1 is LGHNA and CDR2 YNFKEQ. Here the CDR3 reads CASSQGLPADTQYF. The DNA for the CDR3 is TGTGCCAGCAGCCAAGGCCTGCCAGCAGATACGCAGTATTTT.

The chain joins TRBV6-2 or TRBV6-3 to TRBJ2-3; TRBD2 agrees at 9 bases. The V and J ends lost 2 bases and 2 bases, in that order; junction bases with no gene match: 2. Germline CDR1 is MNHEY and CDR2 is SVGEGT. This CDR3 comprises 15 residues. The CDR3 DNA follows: TGTGCCAGCAGTTACCCTAGCGGGACCACAGATACGCAGTATTTT. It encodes CASSYPSGTTDTQYF.